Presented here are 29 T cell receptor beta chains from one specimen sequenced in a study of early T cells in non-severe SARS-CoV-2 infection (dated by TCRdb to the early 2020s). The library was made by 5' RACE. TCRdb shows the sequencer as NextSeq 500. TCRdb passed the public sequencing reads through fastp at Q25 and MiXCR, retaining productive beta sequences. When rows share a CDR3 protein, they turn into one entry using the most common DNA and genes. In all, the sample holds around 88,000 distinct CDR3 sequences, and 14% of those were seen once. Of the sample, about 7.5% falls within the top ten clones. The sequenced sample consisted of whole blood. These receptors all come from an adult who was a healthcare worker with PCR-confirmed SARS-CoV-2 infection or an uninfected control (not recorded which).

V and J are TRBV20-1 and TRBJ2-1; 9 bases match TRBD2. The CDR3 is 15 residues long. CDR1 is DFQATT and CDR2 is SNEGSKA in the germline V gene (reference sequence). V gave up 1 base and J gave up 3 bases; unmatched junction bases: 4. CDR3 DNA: TGCAGTGCTAGAGTGAGCGGGAGGCACTACAATGAGCAGTTCTTC. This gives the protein CSARVSGRHYNEQFF.

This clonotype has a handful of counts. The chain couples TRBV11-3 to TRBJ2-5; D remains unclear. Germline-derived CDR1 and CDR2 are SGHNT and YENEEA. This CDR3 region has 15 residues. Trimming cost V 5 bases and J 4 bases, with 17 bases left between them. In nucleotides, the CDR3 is TGTGCCAGCAGCGCCGGGCGGTTTCTGGGAGAGACCCAGTACTTC. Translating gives CASSAGRFLGETQYF.

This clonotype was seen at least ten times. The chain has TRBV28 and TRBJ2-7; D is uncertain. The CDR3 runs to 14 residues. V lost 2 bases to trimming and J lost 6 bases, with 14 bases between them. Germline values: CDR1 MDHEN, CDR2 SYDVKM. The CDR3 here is CASSLALLTSEQYF. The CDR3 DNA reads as TGTGCCAGCAGTTTAGCACTGCTTACCTCCGAGCAGTACTTC.

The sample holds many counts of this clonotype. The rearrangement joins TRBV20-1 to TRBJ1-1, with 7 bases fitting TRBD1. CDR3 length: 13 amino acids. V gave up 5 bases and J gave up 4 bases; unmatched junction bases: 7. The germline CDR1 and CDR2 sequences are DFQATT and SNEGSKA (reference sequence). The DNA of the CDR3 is TGCAGTGCTCTCACAGGGGAGAGCACTGAAGCTTTCTTT. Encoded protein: CSALTGESTEAFF.

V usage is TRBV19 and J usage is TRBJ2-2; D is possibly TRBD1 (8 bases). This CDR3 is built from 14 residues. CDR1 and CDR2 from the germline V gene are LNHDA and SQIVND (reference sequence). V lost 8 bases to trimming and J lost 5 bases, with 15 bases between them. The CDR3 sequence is CASSDRGGTGELFF. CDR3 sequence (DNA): TGTGCCAGTTCTGACAGGGGAGGGACCGGGGAGCTGTTTTTT.

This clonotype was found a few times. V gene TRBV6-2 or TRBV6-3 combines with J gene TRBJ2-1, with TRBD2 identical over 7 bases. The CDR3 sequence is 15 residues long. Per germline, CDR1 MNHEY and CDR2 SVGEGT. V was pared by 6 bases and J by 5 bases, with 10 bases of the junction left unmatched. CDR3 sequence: CASSRDYRLDNEQFF. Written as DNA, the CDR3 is TGTGCCAGCAGCCGGGACTACCGGTTAGACAATGAGCAGTTCTTC.

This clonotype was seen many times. CDR3 DNA sequence: TGTGCCAGCTCGTGGGGTGAGGACACCGGGGAGCTGTTTTTT. Translated: CASSWGEDTGELFF. This chain links TRBV11-3 with TRBJ2-2; D is unresolved. Germline lookup yields CDR1 SGHNT and CDR2 YENEEA. The CDR3 is made up of 14 amino acids. V was clipped by 8 bases and J by 3 bases, with 13 bases between them.

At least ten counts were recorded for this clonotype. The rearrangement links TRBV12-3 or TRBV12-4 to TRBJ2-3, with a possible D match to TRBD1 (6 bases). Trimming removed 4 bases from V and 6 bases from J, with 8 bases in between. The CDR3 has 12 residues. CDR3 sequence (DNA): TGTGCCAGCAGTTCCCAGGGGGATACGCAGTATTTT. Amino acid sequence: CASSSQGDTQYF.

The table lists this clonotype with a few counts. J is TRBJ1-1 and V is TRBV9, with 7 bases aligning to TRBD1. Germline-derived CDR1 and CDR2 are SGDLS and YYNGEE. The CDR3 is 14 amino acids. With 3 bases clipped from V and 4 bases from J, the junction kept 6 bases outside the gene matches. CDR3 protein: CASSAYRGGTEAFF. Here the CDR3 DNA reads TGTGCCAGCAGCGCGTACAGGGGAGGCACTGAAGCTTTCTTT.

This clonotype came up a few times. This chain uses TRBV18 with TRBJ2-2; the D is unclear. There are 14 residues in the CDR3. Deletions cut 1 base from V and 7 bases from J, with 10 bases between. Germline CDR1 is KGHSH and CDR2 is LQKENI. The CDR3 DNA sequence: TGTGCCAGCTCACCACGGACCCAAAGCGGGGAGCTGTTTTTT. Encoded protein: CASSPRTQSGELFF.

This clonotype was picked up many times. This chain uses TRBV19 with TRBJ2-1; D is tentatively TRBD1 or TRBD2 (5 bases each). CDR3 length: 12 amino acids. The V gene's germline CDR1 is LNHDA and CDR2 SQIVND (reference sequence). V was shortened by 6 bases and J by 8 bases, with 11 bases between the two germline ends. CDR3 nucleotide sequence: TGTGCCAGTAGGAACCGAGGGGATGAGCAGTTCTTC. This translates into CASRNRGDEQFF.

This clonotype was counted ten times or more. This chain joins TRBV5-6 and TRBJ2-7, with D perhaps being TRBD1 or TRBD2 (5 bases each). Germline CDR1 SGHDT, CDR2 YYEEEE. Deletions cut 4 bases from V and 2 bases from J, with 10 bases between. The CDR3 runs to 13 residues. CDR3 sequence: CASSPGPTYEQYF. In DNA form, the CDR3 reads TGTGCCAGCAGCCCGGGGCCCACCTACGAGCAGTACTTC.

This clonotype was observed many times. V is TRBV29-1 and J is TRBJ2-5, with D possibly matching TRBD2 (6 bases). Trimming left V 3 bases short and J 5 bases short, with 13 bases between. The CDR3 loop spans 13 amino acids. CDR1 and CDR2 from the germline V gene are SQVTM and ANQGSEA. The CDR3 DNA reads TGCAGCGTTGATTATGGGGGGACGGAGACCCAGTACTTC. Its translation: CSVDYGGTETQYF.

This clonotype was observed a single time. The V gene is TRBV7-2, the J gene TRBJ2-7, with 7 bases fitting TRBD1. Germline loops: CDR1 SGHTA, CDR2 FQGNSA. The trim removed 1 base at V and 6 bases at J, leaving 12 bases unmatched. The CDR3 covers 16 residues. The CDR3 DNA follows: TGTGCCAGCAGCTTAGACCTGGGACAGTTGAAGGCCGAGCAGTACTTC. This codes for CASSLDLGQLKAEQYF.

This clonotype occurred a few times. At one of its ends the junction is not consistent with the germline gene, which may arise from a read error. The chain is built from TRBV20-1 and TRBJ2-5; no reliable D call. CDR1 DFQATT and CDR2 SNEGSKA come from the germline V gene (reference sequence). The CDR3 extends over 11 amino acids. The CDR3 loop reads CRAKPEETQYF. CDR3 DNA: TGCAGAGCTAAACCGGAAGAGACCCAGTACTTC.

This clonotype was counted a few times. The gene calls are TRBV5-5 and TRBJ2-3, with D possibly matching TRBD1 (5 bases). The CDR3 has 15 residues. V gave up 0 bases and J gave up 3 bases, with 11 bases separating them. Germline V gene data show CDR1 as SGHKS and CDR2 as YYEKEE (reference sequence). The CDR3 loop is CASSLAGRETDTQYF. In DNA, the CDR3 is TGTGCCAGCAGCTTGGCGGGCAGGGAAACAGATACGCAGTATTTT.

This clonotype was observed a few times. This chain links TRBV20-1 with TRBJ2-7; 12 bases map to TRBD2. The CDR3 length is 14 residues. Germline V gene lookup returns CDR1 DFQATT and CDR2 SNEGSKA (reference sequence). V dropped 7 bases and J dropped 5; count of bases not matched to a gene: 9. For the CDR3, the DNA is TGCAGTGGGAAGAGGACTAGCGGGATCCACGAGCAGTACTTC. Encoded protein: CSGKRTSGIHEQYF.

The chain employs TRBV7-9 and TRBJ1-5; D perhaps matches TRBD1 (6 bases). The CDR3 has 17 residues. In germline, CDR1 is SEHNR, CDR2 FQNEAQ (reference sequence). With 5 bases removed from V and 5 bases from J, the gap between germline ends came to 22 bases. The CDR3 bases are TGTGCCAGCAGCCGTACGACAATGCAGGGGTTTCATCAGCCCCAGCATTTT. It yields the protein CASSRTTMQGFHQPQHF.

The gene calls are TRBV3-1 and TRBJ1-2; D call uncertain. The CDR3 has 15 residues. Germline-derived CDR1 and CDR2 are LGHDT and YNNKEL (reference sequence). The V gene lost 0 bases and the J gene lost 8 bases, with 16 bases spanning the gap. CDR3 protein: CASSQDFGGSGGYTF. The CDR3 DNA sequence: TGTGCCAGCAGCCAAGATTTCGGAGGATCTGGCGGCTACACCTTC.

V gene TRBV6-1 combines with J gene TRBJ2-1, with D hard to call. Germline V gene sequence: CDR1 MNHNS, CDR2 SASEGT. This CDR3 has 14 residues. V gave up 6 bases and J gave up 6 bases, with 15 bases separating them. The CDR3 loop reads CASRWVAGGNEQFF. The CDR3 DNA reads TGTGCCAGCAGATGGGTAGCTGGCGGCAATGAGCAGTTCTTC.

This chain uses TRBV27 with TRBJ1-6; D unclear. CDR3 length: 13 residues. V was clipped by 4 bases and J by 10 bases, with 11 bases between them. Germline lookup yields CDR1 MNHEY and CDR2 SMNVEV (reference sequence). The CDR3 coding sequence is TGTGCCAGCAGTTGGCAGCCGGGGTCACCCCTCCACTTT. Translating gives CASSWQPGSPLHF.

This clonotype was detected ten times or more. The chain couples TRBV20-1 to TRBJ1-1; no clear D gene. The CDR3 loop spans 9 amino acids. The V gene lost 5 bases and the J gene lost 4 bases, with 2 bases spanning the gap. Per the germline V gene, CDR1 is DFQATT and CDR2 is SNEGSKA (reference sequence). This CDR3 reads CSAGTEAFF. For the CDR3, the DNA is TGCAGTGCTGGCACTGAAGCTTTCTTT.

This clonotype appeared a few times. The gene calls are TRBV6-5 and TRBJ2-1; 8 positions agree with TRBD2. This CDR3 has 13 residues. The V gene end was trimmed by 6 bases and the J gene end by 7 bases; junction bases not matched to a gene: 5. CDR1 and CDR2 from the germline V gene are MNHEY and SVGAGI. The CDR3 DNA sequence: TGTGCCAGCAGGTCCCCGGGGGGGAATGAGCAGTTCTTC. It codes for CASRSPGGNEQFF.

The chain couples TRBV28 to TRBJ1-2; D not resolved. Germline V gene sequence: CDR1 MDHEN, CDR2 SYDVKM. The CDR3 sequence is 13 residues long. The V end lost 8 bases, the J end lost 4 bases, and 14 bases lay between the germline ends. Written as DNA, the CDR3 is TGTGCCAGCGCCTCCGGGATTCCCTATGGCTACACCTTC. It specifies CASASGIPYGYTF.

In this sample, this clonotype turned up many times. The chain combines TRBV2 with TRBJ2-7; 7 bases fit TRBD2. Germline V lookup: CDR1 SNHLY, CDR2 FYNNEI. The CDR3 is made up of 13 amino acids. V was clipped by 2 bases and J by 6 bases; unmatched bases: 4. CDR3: CASSESGGSEQYF. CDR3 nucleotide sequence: TGTGCCAGCAGTGAATCTGGCGGGAGCGAGCAGTACTTC.

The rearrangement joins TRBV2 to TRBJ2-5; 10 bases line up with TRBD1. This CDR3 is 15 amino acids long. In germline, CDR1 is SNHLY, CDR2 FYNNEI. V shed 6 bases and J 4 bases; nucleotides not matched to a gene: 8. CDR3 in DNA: TGTGCCAGCAGAGAACCGGGACAGGGGAGAGAGACCCAGTACTTC. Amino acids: CASREPGQGRETQYF.

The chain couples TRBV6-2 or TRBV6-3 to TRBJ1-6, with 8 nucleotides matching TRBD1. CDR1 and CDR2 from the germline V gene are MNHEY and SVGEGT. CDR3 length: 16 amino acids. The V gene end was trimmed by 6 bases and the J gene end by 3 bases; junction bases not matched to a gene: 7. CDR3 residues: CASRPGTGGYNSPLHF. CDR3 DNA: TGTGCCAGCAGACCAGGAACAGGGGGCTATAATTCACCCCTCCACTTT.

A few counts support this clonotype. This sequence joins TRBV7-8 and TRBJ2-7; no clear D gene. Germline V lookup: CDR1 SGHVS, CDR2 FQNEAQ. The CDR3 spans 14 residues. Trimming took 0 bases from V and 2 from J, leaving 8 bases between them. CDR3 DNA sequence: TGTGCCAGCAGCTTAGCGGCACTCACCTACGAGCAGTACTTC. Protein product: CASSLAALTYEQYF. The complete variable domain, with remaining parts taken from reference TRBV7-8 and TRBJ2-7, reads GAGVSQSPRYKVAKRGQDVALRCDPISGHVSLFWYQQALGQGPEFLTYFQNEAQLDKSGLPSDRFFAERPEGSVSTLKIQRTQQEDSAVYLCASSLAALTYEQYFGPGTRLTVT.

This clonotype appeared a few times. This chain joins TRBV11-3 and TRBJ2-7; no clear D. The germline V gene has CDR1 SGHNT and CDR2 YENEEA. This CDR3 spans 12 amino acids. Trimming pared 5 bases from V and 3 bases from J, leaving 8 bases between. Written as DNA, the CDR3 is TGTGCCAGCAGCGTGACGGGCTACGAGCAGTACTTC. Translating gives CASSVTGYEQYF.